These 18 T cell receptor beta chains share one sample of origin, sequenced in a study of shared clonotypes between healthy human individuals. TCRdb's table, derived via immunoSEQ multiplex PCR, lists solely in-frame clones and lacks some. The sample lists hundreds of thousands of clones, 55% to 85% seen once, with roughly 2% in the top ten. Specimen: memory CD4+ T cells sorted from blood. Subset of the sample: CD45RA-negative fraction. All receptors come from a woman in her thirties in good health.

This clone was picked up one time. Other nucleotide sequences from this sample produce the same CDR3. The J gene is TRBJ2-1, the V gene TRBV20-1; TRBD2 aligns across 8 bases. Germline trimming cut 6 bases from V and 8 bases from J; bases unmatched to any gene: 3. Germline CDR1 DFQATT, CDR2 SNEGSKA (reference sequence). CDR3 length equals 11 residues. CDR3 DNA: TGCAGTGCCCGGGGGGGACATGAGCAGTTCTTC. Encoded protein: CSARGGHEQFF.

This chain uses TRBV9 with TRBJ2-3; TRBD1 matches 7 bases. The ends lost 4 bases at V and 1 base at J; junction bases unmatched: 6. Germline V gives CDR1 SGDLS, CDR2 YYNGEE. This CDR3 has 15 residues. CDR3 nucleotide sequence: TGTGCCAGCAGCCGGACGGGACAGCGCACAGATACGCAGTATTTT. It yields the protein CASSRTGQRTDTQYF. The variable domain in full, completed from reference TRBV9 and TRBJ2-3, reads DSGVTQTPKHLITATGQRVTLRCSPRSGDLSVYWYQQSLDQGLQFLIQYYNGEERAKGNILERFSAQQFPDLHSELNLSSLELGDSALYFCASSRTGQRTDTQYFGPGTRLTVL.

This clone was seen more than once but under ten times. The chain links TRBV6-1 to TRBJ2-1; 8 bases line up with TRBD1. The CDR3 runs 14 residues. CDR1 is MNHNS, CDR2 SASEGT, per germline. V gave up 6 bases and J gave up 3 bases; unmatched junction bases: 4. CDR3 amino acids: CASRSGQGYNEQFF. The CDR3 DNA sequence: TGTGCCAGCAGGTCAGGACAGGGCTACAATGAGCAGTTCTTC.

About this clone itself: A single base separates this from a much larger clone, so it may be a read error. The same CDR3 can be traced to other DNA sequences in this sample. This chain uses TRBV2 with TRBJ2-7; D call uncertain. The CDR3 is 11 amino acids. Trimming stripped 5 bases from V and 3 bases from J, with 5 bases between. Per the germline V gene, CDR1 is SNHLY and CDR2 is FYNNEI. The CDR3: CASSYNYEQYF. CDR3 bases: TGTGCCAGCAGTTACAACTACGAGCAGTACTTC.

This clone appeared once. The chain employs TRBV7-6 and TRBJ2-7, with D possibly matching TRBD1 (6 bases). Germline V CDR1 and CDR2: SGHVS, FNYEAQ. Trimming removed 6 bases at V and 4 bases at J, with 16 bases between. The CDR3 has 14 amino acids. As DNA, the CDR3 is TGTGCCAGCAGGAGGACAGTAGTTGGTTACGAGCAGTACTTC. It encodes CASRRTVVGYEQYF.

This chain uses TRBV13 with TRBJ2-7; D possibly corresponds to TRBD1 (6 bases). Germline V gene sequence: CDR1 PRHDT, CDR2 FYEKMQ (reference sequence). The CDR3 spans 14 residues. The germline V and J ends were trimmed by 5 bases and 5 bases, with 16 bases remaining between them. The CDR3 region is CASSTQQGFDEQYF. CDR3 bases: TGTGCCAGCAGCACCCAACAGGGATTCGACGAGCAGTACTTC. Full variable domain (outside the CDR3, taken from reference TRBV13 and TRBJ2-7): AAGVIQSPRHLIKEKRETATLKCYPIPRHDTVYWYQQGPGQDPQFLISFYEKMQSDKGSIPDRFSAQQFSDYHSELNMSSLELGDSALYFCASSTQQGFDEQYFGPGTRLTVT.

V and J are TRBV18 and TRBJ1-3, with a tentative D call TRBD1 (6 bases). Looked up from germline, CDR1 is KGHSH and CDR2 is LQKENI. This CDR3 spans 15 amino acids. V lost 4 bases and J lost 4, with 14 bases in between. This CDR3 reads CASSQQGTSGNTIYF. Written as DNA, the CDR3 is TGTGCCAGCTCACAACAGGGAACTTCGGGAAACACCATATATTTT.

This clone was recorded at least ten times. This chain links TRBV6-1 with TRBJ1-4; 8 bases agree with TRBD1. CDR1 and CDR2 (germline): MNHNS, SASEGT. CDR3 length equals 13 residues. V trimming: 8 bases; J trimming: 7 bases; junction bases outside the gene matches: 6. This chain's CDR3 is CASRQGSGEKLFF. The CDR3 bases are TGTGCCAGCCGACAGGGGTCGGGTGAAAAACTGTTTTTT.

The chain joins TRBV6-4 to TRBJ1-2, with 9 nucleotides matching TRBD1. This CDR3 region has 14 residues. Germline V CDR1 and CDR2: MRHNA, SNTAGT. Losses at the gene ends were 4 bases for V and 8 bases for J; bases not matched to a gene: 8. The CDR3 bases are TGTGCCAGCAGTGTGGACAGGGGATTGGGAGGCTACACCTTC. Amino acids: CASSVDRGLGGYTF.

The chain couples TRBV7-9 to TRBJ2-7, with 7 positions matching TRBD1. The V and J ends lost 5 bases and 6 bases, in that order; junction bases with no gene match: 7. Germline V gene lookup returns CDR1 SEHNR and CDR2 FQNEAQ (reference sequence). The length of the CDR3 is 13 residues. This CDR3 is CASSRDSGFEQYF. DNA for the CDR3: TGTGCCAGCAGCCGGGACAGTGGTTTCGAGCAGTACTTC.

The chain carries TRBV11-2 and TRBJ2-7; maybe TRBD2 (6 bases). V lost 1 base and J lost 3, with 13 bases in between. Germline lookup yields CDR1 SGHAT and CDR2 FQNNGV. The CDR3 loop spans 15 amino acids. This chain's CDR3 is CASSLGRDGLYEQYF. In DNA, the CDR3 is TGTGCCAGCAGCTTAGGGCGGGACGGACTCTACGAGCAGTACTTC.

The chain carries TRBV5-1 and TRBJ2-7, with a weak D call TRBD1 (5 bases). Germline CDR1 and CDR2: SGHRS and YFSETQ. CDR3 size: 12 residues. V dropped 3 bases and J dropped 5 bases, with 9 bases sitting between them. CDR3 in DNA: TGCGCCAGCAGCTCGTCAGGGCACGAGCAGTACTTC. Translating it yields CASSSSGHEQYF.

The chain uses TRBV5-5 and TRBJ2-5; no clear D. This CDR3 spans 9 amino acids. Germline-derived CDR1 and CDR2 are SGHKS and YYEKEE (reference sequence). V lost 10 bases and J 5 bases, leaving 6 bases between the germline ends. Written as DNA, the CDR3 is TGTGCCTCTGGCGAGACCCAGTACTTC. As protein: CASGETQYF.

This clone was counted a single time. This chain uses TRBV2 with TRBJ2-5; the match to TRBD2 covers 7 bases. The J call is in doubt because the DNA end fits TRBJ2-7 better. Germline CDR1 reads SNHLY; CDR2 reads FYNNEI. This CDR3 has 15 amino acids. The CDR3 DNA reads TGTGCCACCCCAGGAGAAGCGGGAAGCTCCTACGAGCAGTACTTC. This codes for CATPGEAGSSYEQYF.

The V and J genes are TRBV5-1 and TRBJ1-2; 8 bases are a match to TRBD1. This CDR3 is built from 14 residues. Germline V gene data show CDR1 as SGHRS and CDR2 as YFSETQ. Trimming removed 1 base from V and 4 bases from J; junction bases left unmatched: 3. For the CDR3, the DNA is TGCGCCAGCAGCTTGCAGGGGGCCGCCTATGGCTACACCTTC. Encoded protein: CASSLQGAAYGYTF.

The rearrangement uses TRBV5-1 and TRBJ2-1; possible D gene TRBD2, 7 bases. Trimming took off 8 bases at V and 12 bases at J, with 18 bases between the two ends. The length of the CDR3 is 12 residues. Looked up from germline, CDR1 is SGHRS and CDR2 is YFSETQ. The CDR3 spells CASRGGGPLQFF. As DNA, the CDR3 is TGCGCCAGTAGGGGAGGGGGTCCATTGCAGTTCTTC.

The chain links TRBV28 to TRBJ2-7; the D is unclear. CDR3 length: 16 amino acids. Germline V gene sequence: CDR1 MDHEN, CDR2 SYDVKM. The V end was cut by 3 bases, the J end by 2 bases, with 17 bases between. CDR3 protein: CASSFKLETRTYEQYF. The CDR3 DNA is TGTGCCAGCAGTTTTAAGTTGGAGACCCGGACCTACGAGCAGTACTTC.

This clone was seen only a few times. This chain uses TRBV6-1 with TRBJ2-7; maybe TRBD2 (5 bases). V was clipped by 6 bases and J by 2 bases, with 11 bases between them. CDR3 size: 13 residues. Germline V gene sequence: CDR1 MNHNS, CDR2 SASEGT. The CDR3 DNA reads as TGTGCCAGCAGCTGGGAGACGCCCTACGAGCAGTACTTC. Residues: CASSWETPYEQYF.